Listed below are T cell receptor beta chains from one sample, sequenced in a study of control samples from healthy donors and cancer patients. Repertoires were generated with immunoSEQ multiplex PCR, while TCRdb's copy carries only in-frame clones and drops some. The table lists approximately 90,000 clones, around four fifths of them singletons. What was sequenced was blood. These receptors were collected from a man aged 25 to 45 in good health. Each CDR3 is given with its conserved first and last residue. The order of the fields is D gene, clone size, J gene, V gene, CDR3 DNA, CDR3 protein. D genes are given only for firm matches. Size is omitted from some rows. Given values are once, few, many or a class for expanded clones.

d_call: -
clone_size: -
j_call: TRBJ1-4
v_call: TRBV18
cdr3_nt: TGTGCCAGCTCACCGCAAAATGAAAAACTGTTTTTT
cdr3_aa: CASSPQNEKLFF

d_call: TRBD1
clone_size: -
j_call: TRBJ1-1
v_call: TRBV12-3/TRBV12-4
cdr3_nt: TGTGCCAGCAGTCGACAGGGGTACGCTTTCTTT
cdr3_aa: CASSRQGYAFF

d_call: -
clone_size: -
j_call: TRBJ1-6
v_call: TRBV14
cdr3_nt: TGTGCCAGCAGCCAAGAGGGGGGCGCGGGGAATTCACCCCTCCACTTT
cdr3_aa: CASSQEGGAGNSPLHF

d_call: TRBD1
clone_size: -
j_call: TRBJ1-5
v_call: TRBV30
cdr3_nt: TGTGCCTGGAGTGTACCGCGGACAGGGCGGTACCAGCCCCAGCATTTT
cdr3_aa: CAWSVPRTGRYQPQHF

d_call: TRBD2
clone_size: -
j_call: TRBJ2-2
v_call: TRBV27
cdr3_nt: TGTGCCAGCACCGGACTAGCGGGGGGGGGCCGGGAGCTGTTTTTT
cdr3_aa: CASTGLAGGGRELFF

d_call: -
clone_size: -
j_call: TRBJ2-3
v_call: TRBV7-9
cdr3_nt: TGTGCCAGCAGCTTAGGAACGCTGGCGGGGGCTGGGACAGATACGCAGTATTTT
cdr3_aa: CASSLGTLAGAGTDTQYF

d_call: TRBD1
clone_size: -
j_call: TRBJ1-4
v_call: TRBV5-4
cdr3_nt: TGTGCCAGCAGCCACGACAGGGTTAATGAAAAACTGTTTTTT
cdr3_aa: CASSHDRVNEKLFF

d_call: -
clone_size: -
j_call: TRBJ1-5
v_call: TRBV27
cdr3_nt: TGTGCCAGCGGGGATTTACGACGTCAGCCCCAGCATTTT
cdr3_aa: CASGDLRRQPQHF

d_call: -
clone_size: -
j_call: TRBJ1-6
v_call: TRBV6-5
cdr3_nt: TGTGCCAGCAGCAGGGCGTCCTATAATTCACCCCTCCACTTT
cdr3_aa: CASSRASYNSPLHF

d_call: -
clone_size: -
j_call: TRBJ2-1
v_call: TRBV14
cdr3_nt: TGTGCCAGCAGTGAGCTACCGGGGGCCTACAATGAGCAGTTCTTC
cdr3_aa: CASSELPGAYNEQFF

d_call: -
clone_size: -
j_call: TRBJ2-3
v_call: TRBV30
cdr3_nt: TGTGCCTGGAGTTGGCAGGACGGGGATACGCAGTATTTT
cdr3_aa: CAWSWQDGDTQYF

d_call: -
clone_size: -
j_call: TRBJ1-1
v_call: TRBV28
cdr3_nt: TGTGCCAGCAGTTTGAGGGGGGGCAACACTGAAGCTTTCTTT
cdr3_aa: CASSLRGGNTEAFF

d_call: TRBD1
clone_size: -
j_call: TRBJ1-4
v_call: TRBV28
cdr3_nt: TGTGCCAGCAGTTTGACAGGGTCTAATGAAAAACTGTTTTTT
cdr3_aa: CASSLTGSNEKLFF

d_call: -
clone_size: -
j_call: TRBJ2-7
v_call: TRBV7-8
cdr3_nt: TGTGCCAGCAGCCCCGGCAGGGGGAGGTCCTACGAGCAGTACTTC
cdr3_aa: CASSPGRGRSYEQYF

d_call: -
clone_size: -
j_call: TRBJ2-7
v_call: TRBV10-1
cdr3_nt: TGCGCCAGCAGCGGGAGTAGCTCCTACGAGCAGTACTTC
cdr3_aa: CASSGSSSYEQYF

d_call: -
clone_size: -
j_call: TRBJ1-1
v_call: TRBV7-9
cdr3_nt: TGTGCCAGCAGCTTAGCAGGCGGTGGGACTGAAGCTTTCTTT
cdr3_aa: CASSLAGGGTEAFF

d_call: -
clone_size: -
j_call: TRBJ1-4
v_call: TRBV18
cdr3_nt: TGTGCCAGCTCACCAAAAGGAGCTAATGAAAAACTGTTTTTT
cdr3_aa: CASSPKGANEKLFF

d_call: -
clone_size: -
j_call: TRBJ2-7
v_call: TRBV15
cdr3_nt: TGTGCCACCAGCTCCGGCCATTCAGTGCAGGGGCACCACGAGCAGTACTTC
cdr3_aa: CATSSGHSVQGHHEQYF

d_call: -
clone_size: -
j_call: TRBJ2-1
v_call: TRBV19
cdr3_nt: TGTGCCAGTAGTCGGGGAATCGCTTACAATGAGCAGTTCTTC
cdr3_aa: CASSRGIAYNEQFF

d_call: -
clone_size: -
j_call: TRBJ1-1
v_call: TRBV5-1
cdr3_nt: TGCGCCAGCAGCGGAGGCACTGAAGCTTTCTTT
cdr3_aa: CASSGGTEAFF

d_call: -
clone_size: once
j_call: TRBJ1-3
v_call: TRBV5-6
cdr3_nt: TGTGCCAGCAGCTTGGGACGGGACCCCTCTGGAAACACCATATATTTT
cdr3_aa: CASSLGRDPSGNTIYF

d_call: -
clone_size: -
j_call: TRBJ2-7
v_call: TRBV11-2
cdr3_nt: TGTGCCAGCAGCTTATCCGTCCGGGACAAGATCCACTACGAGCAGTACTTC
cdr3_aa: CASSLSVRDKIHYEQYF

d_call: -
clone_size: -
j_call: TRBJ1-5
v_call: TRBV9
cdr3_nt: TGTGCCAGCATTCTAAGCACTAAGAGAGCATATAGCAATCAGCCCCAGCATTTT
cdr3_aa: CASILSTKRAYSNQPQHF

d_call: TRBD1
clone_size: -
j_call: TRBJ1-1
v_call: TRBV5-1
cdr3_nt: TGCGCCAGCAGCGGGAGGACAGGGGACACTGAAGCTTTCTTT
cdr3_aa: CASSGRTGDTEAFF